Listed here are 32 T cell receptor beta chains from one sample, sequenced in a study of human CD8 memory T cell subsets. Preparation of the TCR beta libraries relied on UMI-labeled 5' RACE. After re-calling the 5' RACE reads, TCRdb lists one entry per CDR3 protein, DNA absent. The sample holds about 9,300 distinct CDR3 sequences. Material: CD8+ T cells from PBMCs. The receptors come from a human donor in good health.

The genes are TRBV18 and TRBJ2-2; with no DNA, the TCRdb D assignment of TRBD1 cannot be verified. The CDR3 covers 16 residues. CDR1 KGHSH and CDR2 LQKENI come from the germline V gene. CDR3 sequence reads: CASSPGAGSNTGELFF.

By frequency, this clonotype is medium-sized. V gene TRBV4-2 combines with J gene TRBJ1-1. The CDR3 length is 15 residues. CDR1 and CDR2 (germline): LGHNA, YNFKEQ. CDR3 amino acids: CASSQEIGQYTEAFF.

This sequence joins TRBV27 and TRBJ2-7; TCRdb names TRBD1, which stays unverified in the absence of DNA. CDR1 MNHEY and CDR2 SMNVEV come from the germline V gene (reference sequence). The CDR3 is 15 residues long. CDR3 protein: CASSTEDRGTYEQYF.

The chain combines TRBV14 with TRBJ1-1. This CDR3 has 15 amino acids. Germline lookup yields CDR1 SGHDN and CDR2 FVKESK. The CDR3 loop is CASSQRVGKNTEAFF.

According to its frequency, this clonotype is medium-sized (0.01 to 0.1%). The genes are TRBV28 and TRBJ1-5. The CDR3 totals 13 residues. The germline V gene encodes CDR1 MDHEN and CDR2 SYDVKM. CDR3 residues: CASSYSGNQPQHF.

V gene TRBV7-9 combines with J gene TRBJ2-5; TCRdb outputs TRBD1, but without DNA this stays unchecked. Germline CDR1 and CDR2: SEHNR and FQNEAQ (reference sequence). The CDR3 length is 14 residues. The CDR3 is CASSFGGARETQYF.

The chain recombines TRBV29-1 with TRBJ2-4; TCRdb designates TRBD2, a call that cannot be tested without DNA. Germline loops: CDR1 SQVTM, CDR2 ANQGSEA. This CDR3 spans 14 amino acids. This CDR3 is CSVLREPTKNIQYF.

This chain uses TRBV5-5 with TRBJ2-1; the TRBD2 assignment by TCRdb is unverifiable without DNA. Germline CDR1 reads SGHKS; CDR2 reads YYEKEE (reference sequence). The CDR3 length is 16 residues. The CDR3 loop is CASSWGWGGWDNEQFF.

V gene TRBV5-1 combines with J gene TRBJ2-7; the D call of TRBD1 rests on TCRdb alone, since no DNA is present to check it. The CDR3 sequence is 14 residues long. In germline, CDR1 is SGHRS, CDR2 YFSETQ. This CDR3 is CASSSGGGVYEQYF. Full variable domain (missing parts from reference TRBV5-1 and TRBJ2-7): KAGVTQTPRYLIKTRGQQVTLSCSPISGHRSVSWYQQTPGQGLQFLFEYFSETQRNKGNFPGRFSGRQFSNSRSEMNVSTLELGDSALYLCASSSGGGVYEQYFGPGTRLTVT.

This clonotype registers medium-sized by frequency. CDR3 region: CASSLEGGGNQPQHF. J is TRBJ1-5 and V is TRBV5-1; absent DNA, TCRdb's TRBD1 call cannot be checked. In germline, CDR1 is SGHRS, CDR2 YFSETQ. The CDR3 consists of 15 residues.

According to its frequency, this clonotype is medium-sized. The chain links TRBV9 to TRBJ1-3. Germline V gives CDR1 SGDLS, CDR2 YYNGEE. This CDR3 has 14 amino acids. Here the CDR3 reads CASSPGEGRNTIYF.

CDR3 loop: CASTPIGTGSYNEQFF. V and J are TRBV28 and TRBJ2-1; TCRdb gives TRBD1 as the D gene, but with no DNA this cannot be confirmed. Germline CDR1 and CDR2: MDHEN and SYDVKM. This CDR3 is 16 amino acids long.

J is TRBJ2-5 and V is TRBV7-9; TCRdb returns TRBD2, unconfirmable since there is no DNA. The CDR3 length is 14 residues. Per germline, CDR1 SEHNR and CDR2 FQNEAQ (reference sequence). CDR3 amino acids: CASSLEEVRKTQYF.

The chain carries TRBV7-2 and TRBJ1-1. The length of the CDR3 is 13 residues. From germline, CDR1 is SGHTA and CDR2 FQGNSA. The CDR3 is CASSFGGPREAFF.

The chain recombines TRBV20-1 with TRBJ2-7; TCRdb's D call, TRBD2, is unchecked because there is no DNA. CDR1 is DFQATT and CDR2 is SNEGSKA in the germline V gene (reference sequence). This CDR3 has 15 residues. The CDR3 reads CSARVGGRDYYEQYF.

Frequency places this clonotype as medium-sized. The CDR3 reads CASSQFAGGYEQYF. The gene calls are TRBV14 and TRBJ2-7; TCRdb reports TRBD1, a call that lacks DNA to check it against. CDR1 is SGHDN, CDR2 FVKESK, per germline. This CDR3 has 14 amino acids.

The chain combines TRBV20-1 with TRBJ1-5; TCRdb lists TRBD1, though no DNA is available to test this call. Germline V gene lookup returns CDR1 DFQATT and CDR2 SNEGSKA (reference sequence). This CDR3 is 13 amino acids long. The CDR3 loop reads CSARARDGQPQHF.

The V call is TRBV4-3, the J call TRBJ2-2. Looked up from germline, CDR1 is LGHNA and CDR2 is YSLEER. The length of the CDR3 is 14 residues. CDR3 region: CASSQDQETGELFF.

By frequency, this clonotype is medium-sized. The genes are TRBV28 and TRBJ2-7. Germline-derived CDR1 and CDR2 are MDHEN and SYDVKM. The CDR3 is 13 amino acids. The chain's CDR3 is CASSRGSTGEQYF. Full variable domain (rest looked up from reference TRBV28 and TRBJ2-7): DVKVTQSSRYLVKRTGEKVFLECVQDMDHENMFWYRQDPGLGLRLIYFSYDVKMKEKGDIPEGYSVSREKKERFSLILESASTNQTSMYLCASSRGSTGEQYFGPGTRLTVT.

This clonotype is labeled medium-sized based on frequency. This chain links TRBV29-1 with TRBJ2-7; no DNA is available, so the TRBD1 call from TCRdb remains unchecked. CDR1 and CDR2 (germline): SQVTM, ANQGSEA. This CDR3 is 12 amino acids long. The CDR3 protein is CSVETGTDEQYF.

The rearrangement uses TRBV12-3 or TRBV12-4 and TRBJ2-5; the D call of TRBD1 rests on TCRdb alone, since no DNA is present to check it. The CDR3 runs to 15 residues. This CDR3 is CASSPEGQGEETQYF.

The chain carries TRBV6-2 or TRBV6-3 and TRBJ2-3; TCRdb outputs TRBD2, but without DNA this stays unchecked. This CDR3 has 15 amino acids. Germline-derived CDR1 and CDR2 are MNHEY and SVGEGT. The CDR3 loop reads CASSETSGGTDTQYF.

This chain links TRBV4-3 with TRBJ2-1; no DNA is available, so the TRBD2 call from TCRdb remains unchecked. CDR3 size: 15 residues. The V gene's germline CDR1 is LGHNA and CDR2 YSLEER. CDR3 loop: CASSQGLADYNEQFF.

This sequence joins TRBV29-1 and TRBJ2-7; the TCRdb D gene call, TRBD1, has no DNA to confirm it. The germline V gene has CDR1 SQVTM and CDR2 ANQGSEA. The CDR3 totals 14 residues. The CDR3 here is CSVDSPGGSYEQYF.

This clonotype shows up as medium-sized by frequency. CDR3 loop: CASSDGTGGNEQFF. The rearrangement joins TRBV6-4 to TRBJ2-1; the D call from TCRdb, TRBD1, cannot be confirmed without DNA. The germline V gene encodes CDR1 MRHNA and CDR2 SNTAGT. CDR3 length equals 14 residues.

The chain couples TRBV28 to TRBJ2-1. The CDR3 is 11 residues long. Germline V gene sequence: CDR1 MDHEN, CDR2 SYDVKM. The CDR3 loop is CASSLSAARFF.

The chain employs TRBV7-9 and TRBJ2-7; TCRdb selects TRBD1, and the lack of DNA leaves this call unchecked. Germline CDR1 reads SEHNR; CDR2 reads FQNEAQ (reference sequence). This CDR3 region has 14 residues. CDR3 region: CASSYRDRPYEQYF. Drawing the rest from reference TRBV7-9 and TRBJ2-7, the complete variable domain is DTGVSQNPRHKITKRGQNVTFRCDPISEHNRLYWYRQTLGQGPEFLTYFQNEAQLEKSRLLSDRFSAERPKGSFSTLEIQRTEQGDSAMYLCASSYRDRPYEQYFGPGTRLTVT.

The chain joins TRBV4-3 to TRBJ2-1. This CDR3 comprises 15 residues. Germline V gene data show CDR1 as LGHNA and CDR2 as YSLEER. CDR3 in amino acids: CASSQDTGPYNEQFF.

The rearrangement joins TRBV12-5 to TRBJ2-4; TCRdb's D gene call, TRBD1, goes unchecked for lack of DNA. The CDR3 loop spans 19 amino acids. Germline CDR1 LGHNT, CDR2 FRNRAP. CDR3 region: CASGTPNPAGTLAKNIQYF.

The J gene is TRBJ1-2, the V gene TRBV13; without DNA, the TCRdb call of TRBD1 cannot be checked. This CDR3 spans 15 amino acids. In germline, CDR1 is PRHDT, CDR2 FYEKMQ (reference sequence). The CDR3 protein is CASSYHRDRRESYTF.

CDR3 sequence reads: CASSYSGRLHEQYF. J is TRBJ2-7 and V is TRBV6-2 or TRBV6-3. Germline values: CDR1 MNHEY, CDR2 SVGEGT. The CDR3 contains 14 residues.

V and J are TRBV9 and TRBJ2-7; no DNA is available, so the TRBD1 call from TCRdb remains unchecked. The CDR3 has 14 amino acids. Germline V lookup: CDR1 SGDLS, CDR2 YYNGEE. CDR3 sequence reads: CASSVWGTGDEQYF.